The T cell receptor (beta chain) described here comes from a study of blood T cell repertoires in COVID-19. Cohort assignment relied on participant-reported clinical history. Two negative PCRs, clearance, or symptom resolution were required of recovered Cohort 3 donors. Germline V gives CDR1 SNHLY, CDR2 FYNNEI. CDR3 length: 14 amino acids. The V gene end was trimmed by 6 bases and the J gene end by 4 bases; junction bases not matched to a gene: 5. Libraries were prepared by immunoSEQ multiplex PCR; TCRdb keeps only in-frame clonotypes and omits some of them. The sample lists 200,000 to 250,000 clones, around four fifths seen once, with around 8.8% in the top ten.

The rearrangement uses TRBV2 and TRBJ2-2; 7 bases map to TRBD1. The sequenced material came from PBMCs or T cells enriched from blood (not recorded which). The receptor comes from a man aged 35 to 55 who had recovered from COVID-19. The CDR3 DNA reads as TGTGCCAGCAGGCAACAGGGGAGCACCGGGGAGCTGTTTTTT. Translated: CASRQQGSTGELFF.